This record looks at one TCR beta chain sequence and its context. Antigen specificity is unknown. This entry belongs to a study of T cells in localized non-small cell lung cancer. The CDR3 is 16 residues long. The germline V and J ends were trimmed by 2 bases and 1 base, with 12 bases remaining between them. Germline-derived CDR1 and CDR2 are KGHSH and LQKENI. Data came from immunoSEQ multiplex PCR; TCRdb stores just in-frame clones and leaves some out. Altogether around 54,000 clones are present, 70% to 90% being singletons, with the ten largest covering about a sixth. Study-wide points: Longer overall survival was linked to higher blood T cell density. In adjacent lung appeared a median approximately 61 of the top 100 tumor clones. Heterogeneity remains possible because sequencing was limited to only one tumor region. Measurement of T cell clonality placed uninvolved adjacent lung highest, above the level in tumor.

This TCR was recovered from a male donor older than 55 with stage III squamous cell lung carcinoma. The chain is built from TRBV18 and TRBJ2-1; the D gene could be TRBD1 or TRBD2 (7 bases each). The sequenced sample was peripheral blood, obtained before any cancer treatment. CDR3 loop: CASSPGRGLSYNEQFF. In DNA form, the CDR3 reads TGTGCCAGCTCACCAGGGAGGGGGCTATCCTACAATGAGCAGTTCTTC.